This T cell receptor (beta chain) comes out of a study of STAT5B mutations in CD4+ large granular lymphocyte leukemia. V lost 2 bases and J lost 2, with 6 bases in between. This CDR3 has 13 amino acids. Germline CDR1 and CDR2: KGHSH and LQKENI. The data were produced by immunoSEQ multiplex PCR, yet TCRdb's version contains in-frame clones alone and is incomplete. The data hold under 35,000 clones, with about 65% observed a single time. This clonotype was obtained from a human donor in good health. The V call is TRBV18, the J call TRBJ1-1; D is ambiguous. Sequencing was done on a sample of CD4+ T cells from blood buffy coats. The CDR3 sequence: CASSPRENTEAFF. In nucleotides, the CDR3 is TGTGCCAGCTCACCAAGGGAAAACACTGAAGCTTTCTTT.